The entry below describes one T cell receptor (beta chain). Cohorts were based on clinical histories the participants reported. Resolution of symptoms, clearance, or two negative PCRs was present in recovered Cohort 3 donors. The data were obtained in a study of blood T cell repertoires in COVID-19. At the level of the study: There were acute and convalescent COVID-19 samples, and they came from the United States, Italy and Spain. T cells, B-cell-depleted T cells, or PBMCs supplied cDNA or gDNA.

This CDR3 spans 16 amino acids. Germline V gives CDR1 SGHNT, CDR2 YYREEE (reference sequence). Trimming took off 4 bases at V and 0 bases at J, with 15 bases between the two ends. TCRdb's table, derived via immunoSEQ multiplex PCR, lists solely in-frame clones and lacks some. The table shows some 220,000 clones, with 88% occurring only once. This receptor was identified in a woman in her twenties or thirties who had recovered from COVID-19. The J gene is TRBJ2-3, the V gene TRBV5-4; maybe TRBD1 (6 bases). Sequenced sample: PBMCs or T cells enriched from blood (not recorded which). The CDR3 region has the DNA TGTGCCAGCAGCCCGACACAGGGTTTAAGCACAGATACGCAGTATTTT. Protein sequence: CASSPTQGLSTDTQYF.